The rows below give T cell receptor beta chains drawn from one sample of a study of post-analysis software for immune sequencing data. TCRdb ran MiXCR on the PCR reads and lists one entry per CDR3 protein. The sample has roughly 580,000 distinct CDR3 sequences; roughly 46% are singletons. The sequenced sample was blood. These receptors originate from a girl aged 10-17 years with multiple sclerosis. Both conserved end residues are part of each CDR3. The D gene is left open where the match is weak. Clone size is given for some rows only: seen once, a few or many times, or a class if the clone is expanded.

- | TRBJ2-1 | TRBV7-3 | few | CASSPDGQSYNEQFF | TGTGCCAGCAGCCCCGACGGGCAATCCTACAATGAGCAGTTCTTC
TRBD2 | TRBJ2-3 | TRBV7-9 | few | CASSSNRILAGSTDTQYF | TGTGCCAGCAGCTCTAACCGAATACTAGCGGGATCCACAGATACGCAGTATTTT
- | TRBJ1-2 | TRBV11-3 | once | CASSSRGSSYGYTF | TGTGCCAGCAGCTCCCGCGGCAGTTCGTATGGCTACACCTTC
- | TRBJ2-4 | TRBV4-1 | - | CASSQDGTGRGDIQYF | TGCGCCAGCAGCCAAGACGGGACAGGTCGGGGGGACATTCAGTACTTC
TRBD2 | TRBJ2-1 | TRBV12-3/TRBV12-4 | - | CASSGLAGADEQFF | TGTGCCAGCAGTGGACTAGCGGGAGCCGATGAGCAGTTCTTC
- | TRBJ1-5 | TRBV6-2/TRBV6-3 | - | CASSPLHGARHF | TGTGCCAGCAGCCCACTCCACGGTGCGAGGCATTTT
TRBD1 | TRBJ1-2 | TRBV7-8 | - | CASSQDRVGDGYTF | TGTGCCAGCAGCCAGGACAGGGTAGGGGATGGCTACACCTTC
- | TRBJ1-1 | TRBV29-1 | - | CSVDSVSRFVTEAFF | TGCAGCGTTGATTCTGTAAGCAGGTTCGTCACTGAAGCTTTCTTT
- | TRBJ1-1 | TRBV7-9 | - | CASSLGDGDLKTFF | TGTGCCAGCAGCTTAGGAGATGGCGACTTGAAGACTTTCTTT
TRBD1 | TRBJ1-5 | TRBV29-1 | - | CSASPGTGLGPQHF | TGCAGCGCCAGCCCCGGGACAGGTTTGGGGCCCCAGCATTTT
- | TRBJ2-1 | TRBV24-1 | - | CATSEGGGYNEQFF | TGTGCCACCAGTGAAGGGGGGGGATACAATGAGCAGTTCTTC
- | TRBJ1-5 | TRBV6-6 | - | CASSYSGALYSNQPQHF | TGTGCCAGCAGTTACTCGGGGGCCCTATACAGCAATCAGCCCCAGCATTTT
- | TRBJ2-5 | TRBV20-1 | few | CSASLTGPPETQYF | TGCAGTGCTAGTTTAACGGGGCCCCCAGAGACCCAGTACTTC
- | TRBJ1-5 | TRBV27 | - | CASSPLGGINQPQHF | TGTGCCAGCAGTCCCCTGGGAGGGATCAATCAGCCCCAGCATTTT
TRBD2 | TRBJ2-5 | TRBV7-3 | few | CASSSGPGRGSETQYF | TGTGCCAGCAGCTCGGGACCGGGGCGGGGGAGTGAGACCCAGTACTTC
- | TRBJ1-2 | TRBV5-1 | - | CASSSRGEQGYTF | TGCGCCAGCAGCTCCAGGGGAGAACAAGGCTACACCTTC
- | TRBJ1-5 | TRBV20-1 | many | CSARAVGGGNQPQHF | TGCAGTGCTAGAGCGGTAGGGGGGGGCAATCAGCCCCAGCATTTT
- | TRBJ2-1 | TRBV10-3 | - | CAISDAGSSYNEQFF | TGTGCCATCAGTGATGCTGGGAGCTCCTACAATGAGCAGTTCTTC